This T cell receptor (beta chain) was found in a study of T-cell memory formation after mild COVID-19. Study in general: For the most part, TCR clusters were specific to one donor. Whole-study results and caveats: Second-wave clones reaching peak frequency on day 37 lacked confirmed SARS-CoV-2 specificity.

Each CDR3 protein gets one entry after TCRdb re-called the 5' RACE reads with MiXCR. The sample includes 150,000 to 200,000 distinct CDR3 sequences, roughly 15% of them seen just once. Trimming pared 3 bases from V and 3 bases from J, leaving 8 bases between. Germline CDR1 reads KGHDR; CDR2 reads SFDVKD. The CDR3 is made up of 13 amino acids. This clonotype was observed a few times. Its antigen is currently unknown. Sequencing used PBMCs or a T cell subset sorted from them (not recorded which). V and J are TRBV24-1 and TRBJ2-7; possible D gene TRBD1, 6 bases. The sequence was collected from an adult woman who had mild COVID-19 (a few samples of this study predate the infection). Cell type and time point are not known. The CDR3 region is CATSDVQGYEQYF. The DNA for the CDR3 is TGTGCCACCAGTGATGTACAGGGCTACGAGCAGTACTTC.